The clone carrying this T cell receptor beta chain was seen once. Its matching antigen is unknown. With 4 bases removed from V and 0 bases from J, the gap between germline ends came to 4 bases. The CDR3 extends over 13 amino acids. Germline CDR1 and CDR2: SGHTA and FQGNSA. The sample originates from a study of OX40 agonist ivuxolimab in advanced cancers. Study results and caveats: Partial responders dosed at 0.1-3.0 mg/kg displayed clonal expansion ranking among the lowest.

Sequencing used immunoSEQ multiplex PCR; TCRdb keeps in-frame clones, though not all of them. Here the sample spans approximately 74,000 clones, around 90% being singletons. The specimen was CD4+ or CD8+ T cells sorted from blood, collected in a trial of the OX40 agonist ivuxolimab. The V call is TRBV7-2, the J call TRBJ2-1; D gene unclear. The TCR comes from an adult with an advanced solid tumor such as melanoma, head and neck, liver or kidney cancer. The CDR3 coding sequence is TGTGCCAGCAGCTACAGCTCCTACAATGAGCAGTTCTTC. As protein: CASSYSSYNEQFF.